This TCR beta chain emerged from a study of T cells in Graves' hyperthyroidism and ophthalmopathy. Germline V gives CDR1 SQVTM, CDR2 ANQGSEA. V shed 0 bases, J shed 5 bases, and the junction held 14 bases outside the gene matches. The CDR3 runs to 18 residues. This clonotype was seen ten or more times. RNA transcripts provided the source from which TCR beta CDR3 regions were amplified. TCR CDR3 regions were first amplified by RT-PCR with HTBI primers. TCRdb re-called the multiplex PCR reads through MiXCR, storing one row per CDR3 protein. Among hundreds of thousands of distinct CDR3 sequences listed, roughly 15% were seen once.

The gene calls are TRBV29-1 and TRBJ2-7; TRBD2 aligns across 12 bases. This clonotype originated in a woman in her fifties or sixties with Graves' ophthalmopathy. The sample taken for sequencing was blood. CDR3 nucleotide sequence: TGCAGCGTTGAAGAATGGGTGCCTGGACTAGCGGGACGAAACGAGCAGTACTTC. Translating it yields CSVEEWVPGLAGRNEQYF.